This T cell receptor (beta chain) is from a study of shared clonotypes between healthy human individuals (dated by TCRdb to about 2020). Study-level background: The cohort comprised a couple of women and three men aged 18 to 49 years. Each donor's leukapheresis produced roughly between about 0.85 and 10 billion PBMCs. The study deeply sequenced blood TCR repertoires of several healthy adults to estimate repertoire size and the extent of clonotype sharing between individuals. To increase sequencing depth and limit assay-specific biases, TCR repertoire library preparation and sequencing were carried out by different laboratories using diverse techniques. For each donor, CD4 naive and CD4 memory were each run on three plates, CD8 naive on two plates, and CD8 memory on one plate. Overall study outcomes, separate from this receptor: Sampling was restricted to blood, and TCR repertoires in tissue are likely to differ from TCR repertoires in blood. Estimated clonotype richness was generally larger for naive than for memory subsets. The small number of donors limited the genetic and exposure-history diversity represented. Compared with non-shared clonotypes, the clonotypes found in all four sorted-subset donors had higher generation probabilities. Sharing across a few donors was observed for 5% to 6.5% of naive CD4, over 3% of naive CD8, 2% to 2.5% of memory CD4, and around 0.4% of memory CD8 clonotypes. Rarefaction of sorted-subset datasets indicated incomplete sequencing despite the large sequencing depth. Based on pairwise subsampling, the degree of clonotype sharing among donors was expected to be affected by sequencing depth.

Using the deep immunoSEQ assay, TCR CDR3 regions were amplified from genomic DNA by multiplex PCR. Genomic DNA extracted from each cell subset was distributed evenly over all wells of several immunoSEQ 96-well plates, and each plate served as one replicate. Each replicate PCR for sorted subsets received 150 to 250 ng genomic DNA, equal to about 30,000 T cell genomes. The purified libraries were quantified using a Qubit 3.0 fluorometer, sized with a Bioanalyzer 2100, and then quantified again using the KAPA Library Quantification kit. Every immunoSEQ 96-well plate was sequenced on a separate single-read 150-cycle Illumina NextSeq 550 flow cell. The study's processing was this. Because the immunoSEQ output held only junctional sequences and lacked quality scores, the filtering could not match the filtering applied to full-length reads. To assign V/J genes and CDR3, sequences were annotated using PyIR, a Python wrapper for IgBLAST v1.9, with IMGT germline references. Reads were removed for weak V/J assignments (E-value above 1e-6), missing CDR3, stop codons, out-of-frame junctions, or ambiguous translated residues. A V3J clonotype was defined by an identical inferred V gene, J gene, and CDR3 amino acid sequence. To compute the percentage overlap between repertoires, the number of shared unique clonotypes was divided by the size of the smaller repertoire. Three approaches were used to assess repertoire richness: RTK rarefaction, the Chao1 estimator, and Recon v2.1 estimates of unobserved clonotypes. Generation probabilities for all TCRbeta clonotypes obtained by the gDNA method from a handful of donors were computed using OLGA. The immuneACCESS repertoire file appears here via TCRdb, limited to in-frame rearrangements. These files lack a portion of the clones; in checked studies, under half of the deficit traces to unresolved V genes, and the cause of the others is not known. V, J and clone size derive from that table, while D and trimming were established from the DNA sequence. The table for this sample lists around 1 million clones; around three quarters of them were counted only once. The ten top clones hold around 1.5% of the sample.

As for this clone: The antigen this receptor binds is unknown. Per-base qualities were not stored, and no clone one base away is much larger.

Healthy HIV-negative adults with no recently reported acute infections or vaccinations were included as donors. All donors were Caucasian adults living in Nashville, Tennessee, USA. CD4+ T cells were enriched through magnetic negative selection, after which naive cells were positively selected on CD45RA and the remaining negative fraction served as the memory subset. Blood was obtained by leukapheresis, after which PBMCs were separated by Ficoll-Histopaque density gradient centrifugation and cryopreserved in liquid nitrogen vapor phase. Purity and quantity of every magnetically sorted T cell population were checked by analytical flow cytometry. Genomic DNA was isolated from each sorted fraction and quantified by UV absorbance on a Nanodrop 2000c. Between the V and J ends, shortened by 6 bases and 1 base respectively, the junction contains 8 bases. From cysteine to phenylalanine, the CDR3 is 13 amino acids long. The CDR3 DNA has 39 bases and is translated from base 1. CDR1 and CDR2 were assigned from the germline V gene as SGHRS and YFSETQ.

The specimen was memory CD4+ T cells sorted from blood. In the paper's terms, the cell subset or site label means: CD45RA-negative fraction. The receptor chain draws on TRBV5-1 and TRBJ2-4, with the D gene not clear enough to name. The clonotype was recovered from a man between 18 and 35 years old in good health. The CDR3 region: CASTSGAKNIQYF. The nucleotide sequence reads TGCGCCAGCACGTCAGGTGCCAAAAACATTCAGTACTTC.